This TCR beta chain was sequenced during a study of radiotherapy plus CTLA-4 blockade in lung cancer. Study summary: Objective responses were seen in 15% to 20% of patients, disease control in more than 30%.

Study observations and caveats: Blood-borne expansion of tumor-derived TCR clones followed radiotherapy plus ipilimumab.

Trimming left V 4 bases short and J 5 bases short, with 17 bases between. CDR1 and CDR2 from the germline V gene are PRHDT and FYEKMQ (reference sequence). This CDR3 is 15 amino acids long. As to this clone: Its target is not known.

Generated by immunoSEQ multiplex PCR, the TCRdb table keeps only in-frame clones and is missing some. The table lists about 97,000 clones, roughly 74% of them singletons, with approximately 2.8% in the top ten. Ipilimumab-mediated CTLA-4 blockade plus focal radiation was given to patients having chemo-refractory metastatic non-small-cell lung cancer. The source is a human donor with non-small cell lung cancer who had a partial response to radiotherapy plus ipilimumab. Some clones in this sample may be carry-over from other donors' samples. The chain combines TRBV13 with TRBJ2-5; TRBD2 might be the D (5 bases). Sequencing was performed on peripheral blood, taken from a patient treated with radiotherapy plus ipilimumab. The CDR3 loop reads CASSSQLEGMETQYF. The CDR3 bases are TGTGCCAGCAGCTCTCAGTTAGAGGGAATGGAGACCCAGTACTTC.